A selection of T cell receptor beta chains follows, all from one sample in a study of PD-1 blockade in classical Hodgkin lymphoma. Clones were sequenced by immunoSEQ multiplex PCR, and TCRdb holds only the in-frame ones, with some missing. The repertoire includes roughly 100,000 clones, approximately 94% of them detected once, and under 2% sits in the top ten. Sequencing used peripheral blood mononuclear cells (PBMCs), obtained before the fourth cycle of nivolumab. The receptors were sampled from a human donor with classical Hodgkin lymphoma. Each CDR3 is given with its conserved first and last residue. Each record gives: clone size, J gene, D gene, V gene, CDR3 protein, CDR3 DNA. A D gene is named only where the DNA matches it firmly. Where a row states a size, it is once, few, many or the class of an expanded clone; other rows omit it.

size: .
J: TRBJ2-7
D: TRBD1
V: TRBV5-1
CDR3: CASSLRQGKAYEQYF
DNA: TGCGCCAGCAGCCTCCGACAGGGGAAGGCCTACGAGCAGTACTTC

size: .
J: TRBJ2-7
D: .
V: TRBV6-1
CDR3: CASIESTGYEQYF
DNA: TGTGCCAGCATAGAAAGCACTGGCTACGAGCAGTACTTC

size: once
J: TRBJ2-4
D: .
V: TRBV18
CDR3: CASSPPVRGIQYF
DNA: TGTGCCAGCTCACCACCGGTAAGGGGCATTCAGTACTTC

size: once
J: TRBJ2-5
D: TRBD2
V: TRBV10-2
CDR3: CASSEFSRLSAGGNQETQYF
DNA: TGCGCCAGCAGTGAGTTTTCTAGGCTATCAGCGGGAGGGAACCAAGAGACCCAGTACTTC

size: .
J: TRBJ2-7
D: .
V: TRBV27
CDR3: CASSGGRWPLSSYEQYF
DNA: TGTGCCAGCAGTGGGGGGAGGTGGCCGTTGAGCTCCTACGAGCAGTACTTC

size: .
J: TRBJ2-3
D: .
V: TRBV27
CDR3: CASSSRGTDTQYF
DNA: TGTGCCAGCAGTTCCCGCGGCACAGATACGCAGTATTTT

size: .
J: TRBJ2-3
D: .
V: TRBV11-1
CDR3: CASSTPKGGVFTDTQYF
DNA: TGTGCCAGCAGCACCCCGAAAGGCGGGGTTTTCACAGATACGCAGTATTTT

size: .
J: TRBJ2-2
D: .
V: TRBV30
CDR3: CAWSGRRAALTGELFF
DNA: TGTGCCTGGAGTGGGAGGAGGGCAGCTCTCACCGGGGAGCTGTTTTTT

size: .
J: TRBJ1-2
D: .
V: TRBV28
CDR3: CASSLRFRGGYGYTF
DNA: TGTGCCAGCAGTTTACGATTCAGGGGAGGGTATGGCTACACCTTC

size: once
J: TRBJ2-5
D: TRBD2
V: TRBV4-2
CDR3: CASSQGRVLAGLEETQYF
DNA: TGTGCCAGCAGCCAAGGTCGTGTGCTAGCGGGTCTTGAAGAGACCCAGTACTTC

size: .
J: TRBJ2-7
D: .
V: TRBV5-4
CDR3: CASSFTPSSYEQYF
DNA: TGTGCCAGCAGCTTTACCCCGAGCTCCTACGAGCAGTACTTC

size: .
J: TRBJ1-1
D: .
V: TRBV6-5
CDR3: CASSFTGTGGFAFF
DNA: TGTGCCAGCAGTTTTACCGGGACTGGAGGGTTTGCTTTCTTT

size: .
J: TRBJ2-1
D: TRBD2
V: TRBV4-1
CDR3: CASSQDHGGSPAYNEQFF
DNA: TGCGCCAGCAGCCAAGATCACGGCGGGAGTCCCGCTTACAATGAGCAGTTCTTC

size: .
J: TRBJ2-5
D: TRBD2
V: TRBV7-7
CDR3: CASRRGSGGPQETQYF
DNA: TGTGCCAGCAGGCGAGGTAGCGGGGGTCCCCAAGAGACCCAGTACTTC

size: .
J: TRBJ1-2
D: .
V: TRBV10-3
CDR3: CAILKLDAGNYGYTF
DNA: TGTGCCATCCTAAAACTCGACGCGGGGAACTATGGCTACACCTTC

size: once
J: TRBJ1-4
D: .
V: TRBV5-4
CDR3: CASSLEGGAGEKLFF
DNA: TGTGCCAGCAGCTTGGAGGGGGGGGCGGGAGAAAAACTGTTTTTT

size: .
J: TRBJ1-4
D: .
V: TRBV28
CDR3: CASRGGKLFF
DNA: TGTGCCAGCAGGGGGGGGAAACTGTTTTTT

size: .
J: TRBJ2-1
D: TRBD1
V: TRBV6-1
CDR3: CASNPDRGLRNEQFF
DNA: TGTGCCAGCAACCCCGACAGGGGCTTAAGGAATGAGCAGTTCTTC

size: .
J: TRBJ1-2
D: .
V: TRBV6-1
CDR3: CASKAPYGYTF
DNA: TGTGCCAGCAAGGCTCCCTATGGCTACACCTTC

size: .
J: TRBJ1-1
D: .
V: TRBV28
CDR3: CASSPFRAGTEAFF
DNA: TGTGCCAGCAGTCCCTTCAGGGCAGGCACTGAAGCTTTCTTT

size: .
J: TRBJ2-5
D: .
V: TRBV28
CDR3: CASSFRETQYF
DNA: TGTGCCAGCAGCTTCAGGGAGACCCAGTACTTC

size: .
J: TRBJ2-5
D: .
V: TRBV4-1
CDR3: CASSQDAWGETQYF
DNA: TGCGCCAGCAGCCAAGATGCTTGGGGCGAGACCCAGTACTTC

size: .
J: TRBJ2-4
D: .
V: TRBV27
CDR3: CASRGVAKNIQYF
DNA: TGTGCCAGCAGAGGAGTAGCCAAAAACATTCAGTACTTC

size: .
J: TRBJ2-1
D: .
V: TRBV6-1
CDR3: CASSAQGEQFF
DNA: TGTGCCAGCAGTGCCCAGGGGGAGCAGTTCTTC

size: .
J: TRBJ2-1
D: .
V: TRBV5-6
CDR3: CASSPRGGPNEQFF
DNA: TGTGCCAGCTCTCCGCGGGGTGGGCCCAATGAGCAGTTCTTC

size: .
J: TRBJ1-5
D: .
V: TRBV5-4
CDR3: CASSLGGTSNQPQHF
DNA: TGTGCCAGCAGCTTGGGTGGGACTAGCAATCAGCCCCAGCATTTT

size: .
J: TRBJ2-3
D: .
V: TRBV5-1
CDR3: CASSSGSGLDTQYF
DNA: TGCGCCAGCAGCTCAGGCTCGGGACTTGATACGCAGTATTTT